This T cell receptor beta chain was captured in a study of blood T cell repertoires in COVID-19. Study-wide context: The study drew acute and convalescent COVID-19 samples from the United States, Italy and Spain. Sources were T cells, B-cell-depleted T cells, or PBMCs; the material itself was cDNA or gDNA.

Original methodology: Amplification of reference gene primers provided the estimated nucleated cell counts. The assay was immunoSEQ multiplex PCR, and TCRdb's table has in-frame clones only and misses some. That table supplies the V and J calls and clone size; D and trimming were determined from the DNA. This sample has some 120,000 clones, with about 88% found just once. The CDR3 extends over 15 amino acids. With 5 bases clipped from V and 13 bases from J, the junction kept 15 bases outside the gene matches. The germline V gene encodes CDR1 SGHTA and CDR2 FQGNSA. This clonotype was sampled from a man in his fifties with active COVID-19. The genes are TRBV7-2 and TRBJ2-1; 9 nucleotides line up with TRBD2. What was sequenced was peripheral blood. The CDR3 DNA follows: TGTGCCAGCAGCCCAGGCCGGGGCGGGAGGGCCAGTCAGTTCTTC. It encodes CASSPGRGGRASQFF.